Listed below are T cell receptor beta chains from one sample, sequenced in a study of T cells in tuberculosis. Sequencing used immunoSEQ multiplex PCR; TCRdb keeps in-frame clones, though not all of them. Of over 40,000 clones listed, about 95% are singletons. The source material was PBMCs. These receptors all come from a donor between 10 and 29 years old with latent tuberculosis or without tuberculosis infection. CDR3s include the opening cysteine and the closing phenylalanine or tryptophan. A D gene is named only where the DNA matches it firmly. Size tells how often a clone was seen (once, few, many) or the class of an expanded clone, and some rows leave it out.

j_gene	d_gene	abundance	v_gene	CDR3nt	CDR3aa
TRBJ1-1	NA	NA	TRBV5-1	TGCGCCAGCAGCTTAATCGGGGTAGTGGAGAACACTGAAGCTTTCTTT	CASSLIGVVENTEAFF
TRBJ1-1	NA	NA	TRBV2	TGTGCCAGCAGCCCATCGGTAGCCCGGGCTTTCTTT	CASSPSVARAFF
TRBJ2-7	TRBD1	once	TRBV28	TGTGCCAGCAGTTTAGGACAGGGAGGTTTGGACGAGCAGTACTTC	CASSLGQGGLDEQYF
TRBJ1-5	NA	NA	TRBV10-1	TGCGCCAAGAATACGGGGGTAAGCAATCAGCCCCAGCATTTT	CAKNTGVSNQPQHF
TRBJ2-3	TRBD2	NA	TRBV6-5	TGTGCCAGCAGTTTAGCGGGTAGGGCAGATACGCAGTATTTT	CASSLAGRADTQYF
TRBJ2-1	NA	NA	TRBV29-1	TGCAGCGTTGTTCAGTACAATGAGCAGTTCTTC	CSVVQYNEQFF
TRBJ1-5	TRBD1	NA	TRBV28	TGTGCCAGCGAGGACAGGGGGATCACGTCCCAGCATTTT	CASEDRGITSQHF
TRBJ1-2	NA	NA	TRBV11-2	TGTGCCAGCAGCTTCGGCAGGGCCTATGGCTACACCTTC	CASSFGRAYGYTF
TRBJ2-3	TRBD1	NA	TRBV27	TGTGCCAGCAGTCCATCCAAAGGACAGGGCGGCACAGATACGCAGTATTTT	CASSPSKGQGGTDTQYF
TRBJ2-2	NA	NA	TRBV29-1	TGCAGCGTAGGACAGACGAACACCGGGGAGCTGTTTTTT	CSVGQTNTGELFF
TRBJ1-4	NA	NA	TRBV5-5	TGTGCCAGCAGCGCTAATAATTTACCTAATGAAAAACTGTTTTTT	CASSANNLPNEKLFF
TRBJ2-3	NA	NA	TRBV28	TGTGCCAGCAGTCCGTCTAGAGATACGCAGTATTTT	CASSPSRDTQYF
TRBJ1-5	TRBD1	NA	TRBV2	TGTGCCAGCAGTCCGGACAGGCCCCGGGGCAATCAGCCCCAGCATTTT	CASSPDRPRGNQPQHF
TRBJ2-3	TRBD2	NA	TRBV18	TGTGCCAGCTCACCCCGGACCCCGGGGGGAGATACGCAGTATTTT	CASSPRTPGGDTQYF
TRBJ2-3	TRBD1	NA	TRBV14	TGTGCCAGCAGCCAAACGAGGGGGCCGAACCCTAGGGGCACAGATACGCAGTATTTT	CASSQTRGPNPRGTDTQYF
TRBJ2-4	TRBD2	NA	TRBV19	TGTGCCAGTAGTTCCTTAACGCGGGGGACCCCGGGAAACATTCAGTACTTC	CASSSLTRGTPGNIQYF
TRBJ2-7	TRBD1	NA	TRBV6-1	TGTGCCAGCAGTGAGCAGGACAGGACCTACGAGCAGTACTTC	CASSEQDRTYEQYF
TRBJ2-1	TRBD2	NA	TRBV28	TGTGCCAGCAGTAGTAGCGGGTCCCTGTATTACAATGAGCAGTTCTTC	CASSSSGSLYYNEQFF
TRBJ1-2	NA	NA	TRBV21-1	TGTGCCAGCAGCACTAATTATGGCTACACCTTC	CASSTNYGYTF
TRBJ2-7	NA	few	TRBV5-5	TGTGCCAGCAGCTCCCCGGGGGGAAACAGGGGGAGCTCCTACGAGCAGTACTTC	CASSSPGGNRGSSYEQYF
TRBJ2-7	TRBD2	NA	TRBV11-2	TGTGCCAGCAGCTTAGGACTAGCGGTGTACGAGCAGTACTTC	CASSLGLAVYEQYF
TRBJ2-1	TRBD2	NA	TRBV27	TGTGCCAGCAGTGTCACCGTGAAGCGGGGGGGCTTTGGGAATGAGCAGTTCTTC	CASSVTVKRGGFGNEQFF
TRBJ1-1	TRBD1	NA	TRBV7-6	TGTGCCAGCAGCTTCACAGGGGGCGAGACAGCTGAAGCTTTCTTT	CASSFTGGETAEAFF
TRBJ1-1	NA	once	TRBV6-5	TGTGCCAGCAGTCGGAACACTGAAGCTTTCTTT	CASSRNTEAFF
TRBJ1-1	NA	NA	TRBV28	TGTGCCAGCATATCGAGCGGGGACACTGAAGCTTTCTTT	CASISSGDTEAFF
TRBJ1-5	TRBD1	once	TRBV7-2	TGTGCCAGCAGCACGGACAGGGGGAATCAGCCCCAGCATTTT	CASSTDRGNQPQHF
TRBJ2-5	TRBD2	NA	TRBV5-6	TGTGCCAGCAGCTTCGTGGGGGGGCAAGAGACCCAGTACTTC	CASSFVGGQETQYF
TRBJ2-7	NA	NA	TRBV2	TGTGCCAGCAGTGGCCTGCTGAGTTATGACCGGAGCTCCTACGAGCAGTACTTC	CASSGLLSYDRSSYEQYF
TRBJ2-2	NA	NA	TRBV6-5	TGTGCCAGCAGCCCATTCTTTCCGGGGACCGGGGAGCTGTTTTTT	CASSPFFPGTGELFF
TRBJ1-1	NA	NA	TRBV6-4	TGTGCCAGCAGTGAACAGGGAGGGACTGAAGCTTTCTTT	CASSEQGGTEAFF
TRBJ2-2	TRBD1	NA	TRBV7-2	TGTGCCAGCAGCTTAAAGGGGGACAGGATCTTCGGGGAGCTGTTTTTT	CASSLKGDRIFGELFF
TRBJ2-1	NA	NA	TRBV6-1	TGTGCCAGCAACACCGGACAGACGAACAATGAGCAGTTCTTC	CASNTGQTNNEQFF
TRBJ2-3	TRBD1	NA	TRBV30	TGTGCCTGGAGTGGCGGACAGGGGGCCACAGATACGCAGTATTTT	CAWSGGQGATDTQYF
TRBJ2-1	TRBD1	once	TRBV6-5	TGTGCCAGCAGCCCCTACAGGGGTAGAAATGAGCAGTTCTTC	CASSPYRGRNEQFF
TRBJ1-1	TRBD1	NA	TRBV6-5	TGTGCCAGCAGTCCTCGACAGGGAATGGCTGAAGCTTTCTTT	CASSPRQGMAEAFF
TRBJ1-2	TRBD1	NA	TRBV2	TGTGCCAGCAGTGGTGAACAGGGGGTTGGCTACACCTTC	CASSGEQGVGYTF
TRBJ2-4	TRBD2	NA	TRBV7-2	TGTGCCAGCAGCTTAGTGGGCGGGGGGAGCATTCAGTACTTC	CASSLVGGGSIQYF
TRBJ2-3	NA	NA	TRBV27	TGTGCCAGCAGTGGGTGGGGGCGCACAGATACGCAGTATTTT	CASSGWGRTDTQYF
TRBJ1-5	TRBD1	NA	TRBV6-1	TGTGCCAGCAGTGATAGTGACAGGGTTCGAAGCAATCAGCCCCAGCATTTT	CASSDSDRVRSNQPQHF
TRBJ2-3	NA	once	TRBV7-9	TGTGCCAGCAGCTTAAGGTCTACTAACGGCACAGATACGCAGTATTTT	CASSLRSTNGTDTQYF
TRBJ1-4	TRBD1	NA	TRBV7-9	TGTGCCAGCAACCCGACAGGGGGTAATGAAAAACTGTTTTTT	CASNPTGGNEKLFF
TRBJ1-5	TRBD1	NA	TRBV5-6	TGTGCCAGCAGCTTATCAGGGGGCGAGGGGCCCCAGCATTTT	CASSLSGGEGPQHF
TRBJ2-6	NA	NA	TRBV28	TGTGCCAGCAGCACCCCCCATGACAGCCCGATCTCTGGGGCCAACGTCCTGACTTTC	CASSTPHDSPISGANVLTF
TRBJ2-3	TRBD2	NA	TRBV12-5	TGTGCTAGTGGTTTGGGTAGCGGGGGCAGCACAGATACGCAGTATTTT	CASGLGSGGSTDTQYF
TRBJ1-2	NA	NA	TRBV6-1	TGTGCCAGCAGTGAAGCGAGGGGAGGGAGCGGCTACACCTTC	CASSEARGGSGYTF
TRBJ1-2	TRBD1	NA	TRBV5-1	TGCGCCAGCAGTTCGACAGGGAGCGTCTATGGCTACACCTTC	CASSSTGSVYGYTF
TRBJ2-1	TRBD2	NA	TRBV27	TGTGCCAGCAGTCGGAGCGGGGGTTACAATGAGCAGTTCTTC	CASSRSGGYNEQFF
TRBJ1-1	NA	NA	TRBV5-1	TGCGCCAGCAGCTTGGCCGGGCAGGGGAACACTGAAGCTTTCTTT	CASSLAGQGNTEAFF
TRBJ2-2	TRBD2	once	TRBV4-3	TGCGCCAGCAGCCTTAGCGGGCGTACGAACACCGGGGAGCTGTTTTTT	CASSLSGRTNTGELFF
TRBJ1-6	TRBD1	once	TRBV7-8	TGTGCCAGCAGCTTACGGGACAGGGAACTGCCACCCCTCCACTTT	CASSLRDRELPPLHF
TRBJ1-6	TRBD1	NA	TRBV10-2	TGCGCCAGCAGCCCGGGACAGGGGGCAAGGGAGGGATCACCCCTCCACTTT	CASSPGQGAREGSPLHF
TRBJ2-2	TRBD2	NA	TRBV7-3	TGTGCCAGCAGCCCCGAGGTAGCGGGGGATACCGGGGAGCTGTTTTTT	CASSPEVAGDTGELFF
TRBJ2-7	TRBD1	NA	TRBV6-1	TGTGCCAGCAGTGACCCGGGACAGGGTTCCTACGAGCAGTACTTC	CASSDPGQGSYEQYF
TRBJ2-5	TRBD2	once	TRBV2	TGTGCCAGCAGTGTAGGAAGTTTTGCGGGGGGGAAAGAGACCCAGTACTTC	CASSVGSFAGGKETQYF
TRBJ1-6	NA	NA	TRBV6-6	TGTGCCAGCAGTCCCGAGTTTGGTAATAATTCACCCCTCCACTTT	CASSPEFGNNSPLHF